The 8 T cell receptor beta chains in this list originate from one sample, sequenced in a study of shared clonotypes between healthy human individuals. The protocol was immunoSEQ multiplex PCR, while the TCRdb copy is restricted to in-frame clones and leaves out a portion. This table has roughly 1,800,000 clones, just under 95% appearing once. CD8 cells regarded as naive lacked CD45RO, were positively chosen for CCR7, and omitted terminally differentiated effector memory CD45RA+ cells. Sequencing was carried out using naive CD8+ T cells sorted from blood. Receptor source: a man aged 18 to 29 in good health.

The chain recombines TRBV6-1 with TRBJ1-6; 10 nucleotides line up with TRBD1. With 1 base clipped from V and 4 bases from J, the junction kept 4 bases outside the gene matches. This CDR3 region has 17 residues. Germline-derived CDR1 and CDR2 are MNHNS and SASEGT. The CDR3 here is CASSEVDRGLYNSPLHF. The CDR3 DNA follows: TGTGCCAGCAGTGAAGTCGACAGGGGGCTTTATAATTCACCCCTCCACTTT.

V gene TRBV19 combines with J gene TRBJ1-5, with D unresolved. Trimming left V 2 bases short and J 7 bases short, with 15 bases between. Germline assignment: CDR1 LNHDA and CDR2 SQIVND (reference sequence). This CDR3 comprises 15 residues. The CDR3 sequence is CASSIPSSVSQPQHF. The CDR3 DNA reads as TGTGCCAGTAGTATACCGTCTAGTGTCAGCCAGCCCCAGCATTTT.

This clone was picked up a small number of times. The same CDR3 also results from other DNA sequences found in this sample. The chain joins TRBV7-9 to TRBJ2-2; D not resolved. Germline V gene data show CDR1 as SEHNR and CDR2 as FQNEAQ (reference sequence). The ends were cut back, 5 bases at V and 1 base at J, with 5 bases in the middle. This CDR3 region has 13 residues. CDR3 amino acids: CASSAENTGELFF. CDR3 DNA: TGTGCCAGCAGCGCCGAGAACACCGGGGAGCTGTTTTTT.

This clone was observed a few times. The V call is TRBV29-1, the J call TRBJ2-1; a possible D gene is TRBD2 (5 bases). V was clipped by 5 bases and J by 4 bases, with 6 bases between them. CDR3 length equals 11 residues. CDR1 and CDR2 (germline): SQVTM, ANQGSEA. The CDR3 DNA sequence: TGCAGCGTTACGGGATACAATGAGCAGTTCTTC. This gives the protein CSVTGYNEQFF.

The V gene is TRBV7-9, the J gene TRBJ1-4; the D gene is possibly TRBD1 (6 bases). Looked up from germline, CDR1 is SEHNR and CDR2 is FQNEAQ (reference sequence). Between the trimmed V and J ends, which lost 5 bases and 3 bases, there was a span of 16 bases. The CDR3 has 16 amino acids. DNA of the CDR3: TGTGCCAGCAGCCCCCTCGGGGGGGCGTCTAATGAAAAACTGTTTTTT. It codes for CASSPLGGASNEKLFF.

The chain is built from TRBV6-1 and TRBJ2-1; weak D call: TRBD2 (5 bases). V was shortened by 8 bases and J by 7 bases, with 18 bases between the two germline ends. Germline values: CDR1 MNHNS, CDR2 SASEGT. The CDR3 spans 14 residues. The CDR3 reads CASADYWPLNEQFF. For the CDR3, the DNA is TGTGCCAGCGCCGACTACTGGCCGTTAAATGAGCAGTTCTTC.

Concerning this clone itself: The same CDR3 arises from other DNA sequences in this sample as well. The chain employs TRBV7-9 and TRBJ1-5; D gene uncertain. The ends were cut back, 3 bases at V and 1 base at J, with 4 bases in the middle. Looked up from germline, CDR1 is SEHNR and CDR2 is FQNEAQ (reference sequence). The CDR3 runs to 13 residues. CDR3 loop: CASSLDSNQPQHF. The CDR3 DNA reads TGTGCCAGCAGCTTGGACAGCAATCAGCCCCAGCATTTT.

The V gene is TRBV28, the J gene TRBJ1-2; tentatively, D is TRBD1 (6 bases). Germline V gives CDR1 MDHEN, CDR2 SYDVKM. With 3 bases removed from V and 3 bases from J, the gap between germline ends came to 11 bases. The CDR3 covers 14 residues. The CDR3 loop is CASSFTGTYYGYTF. The CDR3 DNA follows: TGTGCCAGCAGTTTCACAGGGACCTACTATGGCTACACCTTC.